The table lists the clone carrying this T cell receptor (beta chain) with a few counts. Its specificity is not known. TCRdb fed the RT-PCR reads into MiXCR, producing one record per CDR3 protein. This sample has about 300,000 distinct CDR3 sequences, with around 20% found just once. The record originates from a study of response to subunit inactivated influenza vaccine. General study findings and limits: The authors suggested that every seasonal influenza vaccination recruits few new T cells.

With 1 base removed from V and 3 bases from J, the gap between germline ends came to 16 bases. The CDR3 is 17 amino acids. The germline gives CDR1 MGHRA, CDR2 YSYEKL. Sequencing was performed on PBMCs from blood, taken approximately 22 months after vaccination. The chain carries TRBV4-1 and TRBJ1-3, with D tentatively TRBD1 (6 bases). This sequence originates from a man between 50 and 69 years old who received an inactivated influenza vaccine. CDR3 coding DNA: TGCGCCAGCAGCCAAGGCAGCCAGGGGAGTCTTGGAAACACCATATATTTT. Translating it yields CASSQGSQGSLGNTIYF.